The entry below describes one T cell receptor beta chain. This CDR3 comprises 14 residues. V trimming: 8 bases; J trimming: 2 bases; junction bases outside the gene matches: 1. Germline V lookup: CDR1 MNHEY, CDR2 SVGAGI. The entry originates in a study of blood T cell repertoires in COVID-19. Study-level information: Sources were T cells, B-cell-depleted T cells, or PBMCs; the material itself was cDNA or gDNA.

Repertoires were generated with immunoSEQ multiplex PCR, while TCRdb's copy carries only in-frame clones and drops some. The sample yields tens of thousands of clones, roughly four fifths seen once. The sequenced sample was peripheral blood. V is TRBV6-5 and J is TRBJ2-6, with 9 nucleotides matching TRBD1. The sequence derives from a human donor in a cohort sampled during active COVID-19. The CDR3, as DNA: TGTGCCAGCGGGACAGGGACTGGGGCCAACGTCCTGACTTTC. Its translation: CASGTGTGANVLTF.